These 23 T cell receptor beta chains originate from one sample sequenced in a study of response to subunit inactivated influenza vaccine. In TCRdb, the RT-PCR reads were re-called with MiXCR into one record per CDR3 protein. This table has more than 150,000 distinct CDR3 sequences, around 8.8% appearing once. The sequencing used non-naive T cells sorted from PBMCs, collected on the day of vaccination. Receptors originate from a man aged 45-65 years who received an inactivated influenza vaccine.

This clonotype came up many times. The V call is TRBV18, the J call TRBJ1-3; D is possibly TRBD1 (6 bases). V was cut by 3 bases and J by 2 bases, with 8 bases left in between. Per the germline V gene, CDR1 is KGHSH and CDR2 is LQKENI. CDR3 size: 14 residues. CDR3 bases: TGTGCCAGCTCACCCCCAGGGGCTGGAAACACCATATATTTT. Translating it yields CASSPPGAGNTIYF.

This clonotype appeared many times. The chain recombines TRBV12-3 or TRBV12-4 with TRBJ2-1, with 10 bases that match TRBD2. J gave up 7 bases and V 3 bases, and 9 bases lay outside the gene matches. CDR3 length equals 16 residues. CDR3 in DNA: TGTGCCAGCAGTTTTGGGTCTAGCGGGAGTAGTAATGAGCAGTTCTTC. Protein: CASSFGSSGSSNEQFF.

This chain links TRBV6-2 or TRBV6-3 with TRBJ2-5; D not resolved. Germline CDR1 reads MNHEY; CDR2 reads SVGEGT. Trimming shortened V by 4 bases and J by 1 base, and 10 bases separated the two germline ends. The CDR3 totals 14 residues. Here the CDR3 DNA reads TGTGCCAGCAGTTCTACCAACCCCCAAGAGACCCAGTACTTC. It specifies CASSSTNPQETQYF.

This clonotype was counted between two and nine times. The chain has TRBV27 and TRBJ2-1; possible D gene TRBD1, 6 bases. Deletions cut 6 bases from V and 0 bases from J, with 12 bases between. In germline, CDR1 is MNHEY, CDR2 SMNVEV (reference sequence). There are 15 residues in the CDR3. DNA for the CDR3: TGTGCCAGCAGCAGGGGCAGGGGCTCCTACAATGAGCAGTTCTTC. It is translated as CASSRGRGSYNEQFF.

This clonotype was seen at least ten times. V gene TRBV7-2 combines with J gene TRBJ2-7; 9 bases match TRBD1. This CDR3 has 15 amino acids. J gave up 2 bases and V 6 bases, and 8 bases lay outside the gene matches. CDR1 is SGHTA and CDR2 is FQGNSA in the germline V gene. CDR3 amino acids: CASSLTDRGTYEQYF. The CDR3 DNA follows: TGTGCCAGCAGTCTCACGGACAGGGGAACCTACGAGCAGTACTTC.

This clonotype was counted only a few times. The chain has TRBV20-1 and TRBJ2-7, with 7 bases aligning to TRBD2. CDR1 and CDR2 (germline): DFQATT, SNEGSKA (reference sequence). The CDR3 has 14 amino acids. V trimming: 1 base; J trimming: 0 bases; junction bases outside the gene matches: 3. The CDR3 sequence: CSARASGVSYEQYF. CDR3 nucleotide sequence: TGCAGTGCTAGAGCCAGCGGGGTCTCCTACGAGCAGTACTTC.

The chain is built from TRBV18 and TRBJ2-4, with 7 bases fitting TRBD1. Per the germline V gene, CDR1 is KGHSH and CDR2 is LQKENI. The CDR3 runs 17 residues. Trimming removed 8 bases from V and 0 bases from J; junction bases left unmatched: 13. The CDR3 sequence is CASRLNTGATAKNIQYF. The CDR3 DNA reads TGTGCCAGCCGCCTAAACACAGGGGCGACAGCCAAAAACATTCAGTACTTC. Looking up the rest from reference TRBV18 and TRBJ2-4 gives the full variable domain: NAGVMQNPRHLVRRRGQEARLRCSPMKGHSHVYWYRQLPEEGLKFMVYLQKENIIDESGMPKERFSAEFPKEGPSILRIQQVVRGDSAAYFCASRLNTGATAKNIQYFGAGTRLSVL.

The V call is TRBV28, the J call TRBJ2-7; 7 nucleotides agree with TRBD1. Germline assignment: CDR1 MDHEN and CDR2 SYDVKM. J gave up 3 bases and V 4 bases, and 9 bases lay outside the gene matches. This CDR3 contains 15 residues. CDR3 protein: CASSSGQVIFYEQYF. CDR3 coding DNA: TGTGCCAGCAGTTCAGGACAGGTAATATTCTACGAGCAGTACTTC.

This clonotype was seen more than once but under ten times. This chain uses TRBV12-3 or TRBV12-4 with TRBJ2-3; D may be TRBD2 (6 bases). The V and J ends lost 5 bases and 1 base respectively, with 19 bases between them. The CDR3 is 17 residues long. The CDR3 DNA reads TGTGCCAGCAGTCCCGGTTGGGTCGGGAGACGCACAGATACGCAGTATTTT. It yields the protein CASSPGWVGRRTDTQYF.

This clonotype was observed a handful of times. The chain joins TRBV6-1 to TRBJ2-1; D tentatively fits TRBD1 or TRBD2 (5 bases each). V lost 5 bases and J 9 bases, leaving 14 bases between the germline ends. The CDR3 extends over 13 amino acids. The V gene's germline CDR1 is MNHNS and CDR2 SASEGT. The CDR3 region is CASSPGWGSEQFF. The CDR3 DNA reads TGTGCCAGCAGTCCCGGCTGGGGGAGTGAGCAGTTCTTC.

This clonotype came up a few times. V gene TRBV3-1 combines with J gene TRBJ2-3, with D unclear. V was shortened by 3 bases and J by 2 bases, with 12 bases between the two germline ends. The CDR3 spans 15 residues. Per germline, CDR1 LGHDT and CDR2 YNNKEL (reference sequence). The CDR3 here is CASSQYLSFTDTQYF. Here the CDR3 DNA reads TGTGCCAGCAGCCAGTACCTCTCCTTCACAGATACGCAGTATTTT.

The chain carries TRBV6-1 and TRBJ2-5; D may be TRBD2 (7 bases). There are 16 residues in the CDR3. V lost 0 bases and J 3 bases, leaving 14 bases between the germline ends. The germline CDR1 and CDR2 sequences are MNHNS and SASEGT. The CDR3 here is CASSEAPGGQEETQYF. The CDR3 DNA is TGTGCCAGCAGTGAAGCGCCCGGGGGGCAGGAAGAGACCCAGTACTTC.

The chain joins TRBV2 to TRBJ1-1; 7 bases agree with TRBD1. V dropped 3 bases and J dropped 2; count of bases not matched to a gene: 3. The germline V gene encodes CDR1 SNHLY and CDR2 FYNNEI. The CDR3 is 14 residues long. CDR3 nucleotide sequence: TGTGCCAGCAGTGAGGGACAGAGAAACACTGAAGCTTTCTTT. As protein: CASSEGQRNTEAFF.

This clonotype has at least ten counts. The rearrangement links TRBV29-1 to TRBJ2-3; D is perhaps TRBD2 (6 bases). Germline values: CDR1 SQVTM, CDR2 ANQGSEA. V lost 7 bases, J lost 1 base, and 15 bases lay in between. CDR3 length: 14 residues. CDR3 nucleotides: TGCAGCGCCCGGTGGGGGGTCCGCACAGATACGCAGTATTTT. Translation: CSARWGVRTDTQYF.

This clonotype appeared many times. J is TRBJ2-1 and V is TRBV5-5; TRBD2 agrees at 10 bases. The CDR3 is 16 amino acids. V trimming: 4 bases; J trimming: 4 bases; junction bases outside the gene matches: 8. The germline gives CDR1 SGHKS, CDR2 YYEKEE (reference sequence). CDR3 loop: CASSQTISGGYNEQFF. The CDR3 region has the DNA TGTGCCAGCAGCCAAACAATTAGCGGGGGGTACAATGAGCAGTTCTTC. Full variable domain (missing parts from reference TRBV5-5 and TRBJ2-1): DAGVTQSPTHLIKTRGQQVTLRCSPISGHKSVSWYQQVLGQGPQFIFQYYEKEERGRGNFPDRFSARQFPNYSSELNVNALLLGDSALYLCASSQTISGGYNEQFFGPGTRLTVL.

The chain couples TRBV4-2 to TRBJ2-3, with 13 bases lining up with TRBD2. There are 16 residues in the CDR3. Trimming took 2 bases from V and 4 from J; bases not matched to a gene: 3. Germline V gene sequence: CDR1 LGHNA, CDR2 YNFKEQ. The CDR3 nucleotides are TGTGCCAGCAGCCAACGGACTAGCGGGAGCGCAGATACGCAGTATTTT. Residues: CASSQRTSGSADTQYF.

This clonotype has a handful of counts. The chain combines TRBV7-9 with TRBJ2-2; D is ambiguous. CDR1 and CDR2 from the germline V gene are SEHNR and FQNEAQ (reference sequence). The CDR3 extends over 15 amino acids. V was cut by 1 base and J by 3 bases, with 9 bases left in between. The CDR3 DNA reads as TGTGCCAGCAGCTTAGAAACGGTTTACACCGGGGAGCTGTTTTTT. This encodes CASSLETVYTGELFF.

As DNA, the CDR3 is TGTGGGGCCTGTGATTCGTACGGGGGACTAGCGGGGGGCCACTCCTACAATGAGCAGTTCTTC. Its protein product is CGACDSYGGLAGGHSYNEQFF. The chain uses TRBV24-1 and TRBJ2-1; TRBD2 agrees at 15 bases. The CDR3 contains 21 residues. CDR1 and CDR2 (germline): KGHDR, SFDVKD.

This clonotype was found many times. The CDR3 sequence: CASSSRATNEKLFF. CDR3 sequence (DNA): TGTGCCAGCAGCTCCAGGGCAACTAATGAAAAACTGTTTTTT. This rearrangement joins TRBV7-9 to TRBJ1-4; weak D call: TRBD1 (5 bases). This CDR3 is 14 amino acids long. Germline assignment: CDR1 SEHNR and CDR2 FQNEAQ (reference sequence). V was clipped by 4 bases and J by 0 bases, with 6 bases between them. Full variable domain (remainder filled in from reference TRBV7-9 and TRBJ1-4): DTGVSQNPRHKITKRGQNVTFRCDPISEHNRLYWYRQTLGQGPEFLTYFQNEAQLEKSRLLSDRFSAERPKGSFSTLEIQRTEQGDSAMYLCASSSRATNEKLFFGSGTQLSVL.

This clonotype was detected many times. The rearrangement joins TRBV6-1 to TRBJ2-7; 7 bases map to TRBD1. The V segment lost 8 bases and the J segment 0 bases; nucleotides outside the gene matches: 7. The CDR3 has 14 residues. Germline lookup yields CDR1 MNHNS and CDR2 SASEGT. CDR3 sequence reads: CASLADRTSYEQYF. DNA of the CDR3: TGTGCCAGCCTTGCGGACAGGACCTCCTACGAGCAGTACTTC.

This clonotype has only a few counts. The CDR3, as DNA: TGCAGCGTTGGTCCGACCGGGACAGGGGGCTATGGCTACACCTTC. It specifies CSVGPTGTGGYGYTF. V is TRBV29-1 and J is TRBJ1-2, with TRBD1 matching 11 bases. Germline values: CDR1 SQVTM, CDR2 ANQGSEA. The CDR3 covers 15 residues. J lost 4 bases, V lost 4 bases, and 8 bases had no gene match.

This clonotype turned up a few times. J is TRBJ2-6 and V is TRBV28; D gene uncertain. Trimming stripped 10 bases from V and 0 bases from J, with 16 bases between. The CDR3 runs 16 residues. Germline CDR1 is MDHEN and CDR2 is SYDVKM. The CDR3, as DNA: TGTGCCACCTTGAACCCAACCACCTCTGGGGCCAACGTCCTGACTTTC. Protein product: CATLNPTTSGANVLTF.

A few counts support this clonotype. The DNA for the CDR3 is TGTGCCAGCAGCCAAGATTTCAGGGGGGAGACCCAGTACTTC. Its protein is CASSQDFRGETQYF. The chain has TRBV14 and TRBJ2-5; 7 positions agree with TRBD1. CDR1 and CDR2 (germline): SGHDN, FVKESK. The CDR3 sequence is 14 residues long. V dropped 0 bases and J dropped 5; count of bases not matched to a gene: 3.